This T cell receptor beta chain derives from a study of CD8 T cells in ankylosing spondylitis. TCRdb reprocessed the 5' RACE reads with MiXCR, giving one entry per CDR3 protein. There are about 250,000 distinct CDR3 sequences in the sample; around 25% occur only once, and 0.5% to 0.75% lies in the top ten. The trim removed 2 bases at V and 1 base at J, leaving 7 bases unmatched. CDR3 size: 16 residues. CDR1 MGHRA and CDR2 YSYEKL come from the germline V gene. This clonotype appeared a few times. The clonotype was recovered from a male donor with ankylosing spondylitis or in good health (not recorded which). The chain couples TRBV4-1 to TRBJ2-7, with 8 bases matching TRBD1. Sequencing was done on a sample of blood, either unsorted or a sorted T cell fraction (not recorded which). This CDR3 is CASSQPTRDRSYEQYF. CDR3 in DNA: TGCGCCAGCAGCCAACCCACCCGGGACAGGTCCTACGAGCAGTACTTC.